The sequence of this TCR beta chain was determined in a study of beta chain features in type 1 diabetes. This clone was seen more than once but under ten times. Antigen specificity is unknown. Sequencing targeted expressed TCRB transcripts, as all isolated RNA had been reverse transcribed. Sequencing was performed with immunoSEQ multiplex PCR; in TCRdb, only in-frame clones are kept and a portion is missing. The sample holds more than 300,000 clones, 8% to 10% seen once. Findings and caveats of the study: Shortening of TCRB CDR3s, moderate but significant, appeared in all four CD4+ subsets of Type 1 diabetes patients. Researchers cautioned that cDNA sequencing could over-represent cells with high TCR expression.

The material sequenced was central memory CD4+ T cells from blood. The sequence came from a man aged 25-40 years with type 1 diabetes.

CDR3 residues: CASSLRYEQFF. As DNA, the CDR3 is TGTGCCAGCAGCTTGAGGTATGAGCAGTTCTTC. The V call is TRBV11-2, the J call TRBJ2-1; no reliable D call. Germline values: CDR1 SGHAT, CDR2 FQNNGV. V was shortened by 3 bases and J by 8 bases, with 5 bases between the two germline ends. CDR3 length: 11 residues.